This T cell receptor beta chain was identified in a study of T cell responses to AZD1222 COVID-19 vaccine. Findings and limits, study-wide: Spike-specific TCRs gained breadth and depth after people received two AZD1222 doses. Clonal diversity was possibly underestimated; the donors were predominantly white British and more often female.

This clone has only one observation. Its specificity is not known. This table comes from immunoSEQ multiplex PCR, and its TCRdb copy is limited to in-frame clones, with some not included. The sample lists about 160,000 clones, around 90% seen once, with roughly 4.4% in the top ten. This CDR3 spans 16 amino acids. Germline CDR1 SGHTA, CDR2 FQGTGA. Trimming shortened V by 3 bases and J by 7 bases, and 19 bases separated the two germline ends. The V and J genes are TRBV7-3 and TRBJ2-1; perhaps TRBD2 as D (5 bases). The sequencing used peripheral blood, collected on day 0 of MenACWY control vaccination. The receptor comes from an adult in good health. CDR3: CASSFYGGGVKNEQFF. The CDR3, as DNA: TGTGCCAGCAGCTTCTATGGAGGTGGGGTTAAAAATGAGCAGTTCTTC.